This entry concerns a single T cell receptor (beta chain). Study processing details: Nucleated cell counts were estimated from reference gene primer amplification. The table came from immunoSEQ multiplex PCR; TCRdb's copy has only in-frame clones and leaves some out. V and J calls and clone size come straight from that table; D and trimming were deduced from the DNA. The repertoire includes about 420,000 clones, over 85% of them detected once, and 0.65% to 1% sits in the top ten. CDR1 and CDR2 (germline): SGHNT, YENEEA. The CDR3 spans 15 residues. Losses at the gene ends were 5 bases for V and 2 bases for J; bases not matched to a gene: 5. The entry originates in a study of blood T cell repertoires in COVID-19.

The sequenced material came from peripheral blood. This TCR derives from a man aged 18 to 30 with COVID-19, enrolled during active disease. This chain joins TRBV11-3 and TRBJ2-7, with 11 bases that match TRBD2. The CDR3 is CASSPTSGAAYEQYF. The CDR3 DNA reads TGTGCCAGCAGCCCGACTAGCGGGGCTGCCTACGAGCAGTACTTC.